This record looks at one T cell receptor beta chain sequence and its context. Germline CDR1 is MDHEN and CDR2 is SYDVKM. V was clipped by 3 bases and J by 4 bases, with 9 bases between them. This CDR3 is 13 amino acids long. These data originate in a study of blood T cell repertoires in COVID-19. Study background: In each case, the material was cDNA or gDNA derived from T cells, B-cell-depleted T cells, or PBMCs.

Clones were sequenced by immunoSEQ multiplex PCR, and TCRdb holds only the in-frame ones, with some missing. The table includes around 140,000 clones, about 81% detected once. The TCR sequence derives from a woman at least 80 years old with acute or convalescent COVID-19. Sequencing was carried out using peripheral blood. The chain recombines TRBV28 with TRBJ1-2, with D possibly matching TRBD1 (5 bases). CDR3 sequence reads: CASSFRQGYGYTF. As DNA, the CDR3 is TGTGCCAGCAGTTTCAGGCAGGGCTATGGCTACACCTTC.